This T cell receptor beta chain was sequenced during a study of CXCR3-negative and CXCR3-positive naive CD8 T cells. Study-wide points: Researchers report CXCR3 expression partially decreased after cryopreservation, with fresh PBMCs used in most assays.

The method, 5' RACE with UMI labels, was used to prepare the TRB cDNA libraries. One entry per CDR3 protein, without DNA, is what TCRdb gives after re-calling the 5' RACE reads. This table holds some 130,000 distinct CDR3 sequences. With regard to this clonotype: What it binds is not known.

This TCR was sampled from a human donor in good health. Some clones in this sample may be carry-over from other donors' samples. The specimen sequenced was naive CXCR3- CD8+ T cells from blood. Subset here: CD45RO-CCR7+CD27+CD95- naive CD8+ T cells lacking CXCR3 (TNR3-).

The CDR3 spells CASSPGQSDGYTF. V gene TRBV5-1 combines with J gene TRBJ1-2; lacking DNA, the TRBD1 call made by TCRdb goes unchecked. The germline V gene has CDR1 SGHRS and CDR2 YFSETQ. CDR3 length: 13 residues.